Each of the 32 T cell receptor beta chains below was sequenced from the same sample in a study of control samples from healthy donors and cancer patients. Profiling relied on immunoSEQ multiplex PCR, and the TCRdb table lists in-frame clones only, not all of them. Counted here are 90,000 to 95,000 clones, about 85% occurring once; the ten biggest clones make up around a fifth. The material sequenced was blood. The receptors here all came from a man aged 30 to 39 in good health.

This chain uses TRBV5-1 with TRBJ1-2; unclear D gene. Per germline, CDR1 SGHRS and CDR2 YFSETQ. CDR3 length: 13 amino acids. V was trimmed by 4 bases and J by 4 bases, leaving 11 bases between them. The CDR3 region has the DNA TGCGCCAGCAGCGGGGATGAAGGCTATGGCTACACCTTC. Amino acids: CASSGDEGYGYTF. The complete variable domain, with remaining parts taken from reference TRBV5-1 and TRBJ1-2, reads KAGVTQTPRYLIKTRGQQVTLSCSPISGHRSVSWYQQTPGQGLQFLFEYFSETQRNKGNFPGRFSGRQFSNSRSEMNVSTLELGDSALYLCASSGDEGYGYTFGSGTRLTVV.

The chain couples TRBV19 to TRBJ1-1, with D tentatively TRBD1 (5 bases). Trimming cost V 7 bases and J 3 bases, with 9 bases left between them. The CDR3 has 12 amino acids. In germline, CDR1 is LNHDA, CDR2 SQIVND (reference sequence). The chain's CDR3 is CASTGEYTEAFF. Here the CDR3 DNA reads TGTGCCAGTACGGGGGAGTACACTGAAGCTTTCTTT.

V usage is TRBV18 and J usage is TRBJ1-2; 7 bases align to TRBD1. Germline-derived CDR1 and CDR2 are KGHSH and LQKENI. The length of the CDR3 is 16 residues. V trimming: 8 bases; J trimming: 0 bases; junction bases outside the gene matches: 12. The CDR3 bases are TGTGCCAGCGCTTATCAGGGGGGGAGAACTAACTATGGCTACACCTTC. This sequence encodes CASAYQGGRTNYGYTF.

J is TRBJ2-1 and V is TRBV11-2; TRBD2 is a possible D gene (6 bases). Trimming removed 5 bases from V and 6 bases from J, with 11 bases in between. The germline gives CDR1 SGHAT, CDR2 FQNNGV. The CDR3 has 13 residues. The CDR3: CASSPRDSNEQFF. The CDR3 nucleotides are TGTGCCAGCAGCCCCCGGGACTCCAATGAGCAGTTCTTC.

This clone was seen only a few times. The chain couples TRBV9 to TRBJ1-2, with a tentative D call TRBD1 (5 bases). CDR1 is SGDLS, CDR2 YYNGEE, per germline. The CDR3 runs to 14 residues. V was clipped by 1 base and J by 6 bases, with 13 bases between them. The CDR3 protein is CASSVTPGNDGYTF. CDR3 sequence (DNA): TGTGCCAGCAGCGTAACCCCAGGGAATGATGGCTACACCTTC.

This chain joins TRBV18 and TRBJ1-1; D perhaps matches TRBD1 (5 bases). Trimming cost V 2 bases and J 1 base, with 11 bases left between them. Germline V gene data show CDR1 as KGHSH and CDR2 as LQKENI. The CDR3 sequence is 15 residues long. The DNA of the CDR3 is TGTGCCAGCTCACCAGTAGAGACAGCGAACACTGAAGCTTTCTTT. It yields the protein CASSPVETANTEAFF.

The rearrangement uses TRBV2 and TRBJ1-3; a weak D match, TRBD1 (5 bases). V lost 7 bases and J lost 2, with 18 bases in between. The CDR3 has 16 amino acids. Germline V gene lookup returns CDR1 SNHLY and CDR2 FYNNEI. This CDR3 reads CASTINTGVAGNTIYF. For the CDR3, the DNA is TGTGCCAGCACAATCAACACGGGGGTCGCTGGAAACACCATATATTTT. Supplemented by reference TRBV2 and TRBJ1-3, the full variable domain reads EPEVTQTPSHQVTQMGQEVILRCVPISNHLYFYWYRQILGQKVEFLVSFYNNEISEKSEIFDDQFSVERPDGSNFTLKIRSTKLEDSAMYFCASTINTGVAGNTIYFGEGSWLTVV.

This chain links TRBV27 with TRBJ1-2; 7 nucleotides agree with TRBD1. CDR3 length: 12 amino acids. After removal of 4 bases from V and 8 bases from J, the junction contained 4 bases not matched to a gene. The germline gives CDR1 MNHEY, CDR2 SMNVEV (reference sequence). The CDR3: CASSYRGGGYTF. CDR3 coding DNA: TGTGCCAGCAGTTACAGGGGAGGGGGCTACACCTTC.

This clone was counted only a few times. J is TRBJ1-5 and V is TRBV3-1 (or the pseudogene TRBV3-2); D perhaps matches TRBD1 (5 bases). V lost 2 bases and J lost 7, with 6 bases in between. CDR3 length equals 12 residues. Germline lookup yields CDR1 LGHDT and CDR2 YNNKEL (reference sequence). The CDR3 region is CASSQRDQPQHF. The CDR3, as DNA: TGTGCCAGCAGCCAAAGGGACCAGCCCCAGCATTTT.

This clone occurred once. The CDR3 region is CASSRSQGYGYTF. In nucleotides, the CDR3 is TGTGCCAGCAGCCGGTCACAGGGGTATGGCTACACCTTC. The rearrangement joins TRBV6-5 to TRBJ1-2, with TRBD1 matching 7 bases. This CDR3 is built from 13 residues. Germline V CDR1 and CDR2: MNHEY, SVGAGI. V dropped 6 bases and J dropped 5; count of bases not matched to a gene: 6.

The gene calls are TRBV19 and TRBJ2-3; 9 nucleotides line up with TRBD1. Germline CDR1 is LNHDA and CDR2 is SQIVND (reference sequence). This CDR3 is 16 amino acids long. Trimming cost V 4 bases and J 2 bases; bases outside gene matches: 7. Written as DNA, the CDR3 is TGTGCCAGTAGTACGAAAAGACAGGGGGACACAGATACGCAGTATTTT. Protein: CASSTKRQGDTDTQYF.

This sequence joins TRBV20-1 and TRBJ1-4; D gene uncertain. Between the trimmed V and J ends, which lost 3 bases and 4 bases, there was a span of 12 bases. CDR1 is DFQATT and CDR2 is SNEGSKA in the germline V gene (reference sequence). This CDR3 is built from 14 residues. The CDR3 DNA sequence: TGCAGTGCTAGTGCCGAGAACCTTAATGAAAAACTGTTTTTT. As protein: CSASAENLNEKLFF.

The chain joins TRBV7-3 to TRBJ2-7, with 8 positions matching TRBD1. The germline V gene has CDR1 SGHTA and CDR2 FQGTGA. With V trimmed by 5 bases and J by 0 bases, 6 bases remained unmatched. The length of the CDR3 is 15 residues. The chain's CDR3 is CASSPDRGYSYEQYF. Written as DNA, the CDR3 is TGTGCCAGCAGCCCAGACAGGGGTTACTCCTACGAGCAGTACTTC.

The rearrangement joins TRBV2 to TRBJ2-7; 8 bases are shared with TRBD2. The CDR3 totals 15 residues. Looked up from germline, CDR1 is SNHLY and CDR2 is FYNNEI. V was pared by 4 bases and J by 2 bases, with 7 bases of the junction left unmatched. CDR3 nucleotides: TGTGCCAGCAGTGTTAGCGGGATGAATGCCTACGAGCAGTACTTC. It specifies CASSVSGMNAYEQYF.

This chain links TRBV7-9 with TRBJ1-1; D perhaps matches TRBD1 (5 bases). Germline CDR1 and CDR2: SEHNR and FQNEAQ (reference sequence). V was trimmed by 5 bases and J by 3 bases, leaving 10 bases between them. The length of the CDR3 is 13 residues. The CDR3: CASSLVGDTEAFF. For the CDR3, the DNA is TGTGCCAGCAGCCTAGTAGGGGACACTGAAGCTTTCTTT.

The chain uses TRBV28 and TRBJ1-1; D unresolved. The CDR3 runs to 15 residues. V was trimmed by 2 bases and J by 0 bases, leaving 10 bases between them. Per germline, CDR1 MDHEN and CDR2 SYDVKM. This chain's CDR3 is CASSLKAPMNTEAFF. The CDR3 bases are TGTGCCAGCAGTTTAAAAGCGCCCATGAACACTGAAGCTTTCTTT.

The V gene is TRBV3-1 (or the pseudogene TRBV3-2), the J gene TRBJ1-2, with D hard to call. CDR3 length equals 14 residues. CDR1 and CDR2 (germline): LGHDT, YNNKEL (reference sequence). The V end lost 2 bases, the J end lost 3 bases, and 10 bases lay between the germline ends. This CDR3 reads CASSQPGIYYGYTF. Written as DNA, the CDR3 is TGTGCCAGCAGCCAACCGGGGATCTACTATGGCTACACCTTC.

The chain links TRBV18 to TRBJ1-5; D might be TRBD1 (5 bases). The CDR3 covers 15 residues. The V end lost 4 bases, the J end lost 4 bases, and 14 bases lay between the germline ends. In germline, CDR1 is KGHSH, CDR2 LQKENI. The CDR3 region has the DNA TGTGCCAGCTCACGGGACGGAGCTTCTAATCAGCCCCAGCATTTT. The encoded protein is CASSRDGASNQPQHF.

V usage is TRBV19 and J usage is TRBJ1-1, with D possibly TRBD1 on 6 matching bases. This CDR3 has 18 amino acids. The V and J ends lost 7 bases and 4 bases respectively, with 28 bases between them. Germline V gene data show CDR1 as LNHDA and CDR2 as SQIVND (reference sequence). This chain's CDR3 is CASTRRVGAAALATEAFF. The CDR3 DNA is TGTGCCAGTACCAGGCGAGTGGGGGCAGCGGCGTTGGCCACTGAAGCTTTCTTT. Supplemented by reference TRBV19 and TRBJ1-1, the full variable domain reads DGGITQSPKYLFRKEGQNVTLSCEQNLNHDAMYWYRQDPGQGLRLIYYSQIVNDFQKGDIAEGYSVSREKKESFPLTVTSAQKNPTAFYLCASTRRVGAAALATEAFFGQGTRLTVV.

This CDR3 is CASSNTGTPLHF. The CDR3 DNA is TGTGCCAGCAGCAATACAGGGACCCCCCTCCACTTT. The J gene is TRBJ1-6, the V gene TRBV12-3 or TRBV12-4; possibly TRBD1 for D (6 bases). Trimming pared 6 bases from V and 13 bases from J, leaving 13 bases between. This CDR3 region has 12 residues.

The chain employs TRBV19 and TRBJ1-5; D might be TRBD1 (6 bases). V lost 4 bases to trimming and J lost 4 bases, with 11 bases between them. The CDR3 totals 14 residues. Germline CDR1 LNHDA, CDR2 SQIVND (reference sequence). The CDR3 protein is CASSKDRLNQPQHF. The DNA of the CDR3 is TGTGCCAGTAGTAAGGACAGACTTAATCAGCCCCAGCATTTT.

The CDR3 protein is CASSGGRANEKLFF. As DNA, the CDR3 is TGTGCCAGCAGTGGTGGGCGCGCCAATGAAAAACTGTTTTTT. The chain has TRBV6-4 and TRBJ1-4, with unresolved D. The CDR3 runs 14 residues. Deletions cut 4 bases from V and 5 bases from J, with 11 bases between. From germline, CDR1 is MRHNA and CDR2 SNTAGT.

This rearrangement joins TRBV2 to TRBJ1-6; TRBD1 aligns across 9 bases. The CDR3 runs 15 residues. Trimming at V came to 4 bases and at J to 10 bases, leaving 8 bases not matched to a gene. Germline V lookup: CDR1 SNHLY, CDR2 FYNNEI. CDR3 amino acids: CASSGMGQGSSPLHF. The CDR3 DNA is TGTGCCAGCAGTGGGATGGGACAGGGTTCCTCACCCCTCCACTTT.

This clone was seen a few times. The chain has TRBV28 and TRBJ1-6; the D gene is possibly TRBD1 (5 bases). Germline loops: CDR1 MDHEN, CDR2 SYDVKM. CDR3 length: 15 amino acids. V gave up 7 bases and J gave up 7 bases, with 17 bases separating them. The CDR3 DNA sequence: TGTGCCAGCAAACGGACACTGATGGAGAATTCACCCCTCCACTTT. This encodes CASKRTLMENSPLHF.

This chain joins TRBV28 and TRBJ1-6; no clear D gene. CDR3 length equals 13 residues. The V gene's germline CDR1 is MDHEN and CDR2 SYDVKM. The ends were cut back, 5 bases at V and 9 bases at J, with 11 bases in the middle. CDR3 nucleotides: TGTGCCAGCAGTCGAGACTCTAGTTCACCCCTCCACTTT. This sequence encodes CASSRDSSSPLHF. Filled out from reference TRBV28 and TRBJ1-6, the complete variable domain reads DVKVTQSSRYLVKRTGEKVFLECVQDMDHENMFWYRQDPGLGLRLIYFSYDVKMKEKGDIPEGYSVSREKKERFSLILESASTNQTSMYLCASSRDSSSPLHFGNGTRLTVT.

The rearrangement uses TRBV27 and TRBJ2-7, with 10 bases matching TRBD1. After removal of 1 base from V and 3 bases from J, the junction contained 9 bases not matched to a gene. The germline CDR1 and CDR2 sequences are MNHEY and SMNVEV (reference sequence). CDR3 length: 17 residues. The CDR3 DNA is TGTGCCAGCAGTTTATTAGGACAGGGGGTGGTGAACTACGAGCAGTACTTC. Encoded protein: CASSLLGQGVVNYEQYF.

In its sample, this clone was seen a few times. The chain has TRBV27 and TRBJ1-5; no clear D. Germline V gene sequence: CDR1 MNHEY, CDR2 SMNVEV (reference sequence). V lost 6 bases and J 6 bases, leaving 15 bases between the germline ends. The CDR3 sequence is 14 residues long. In DNA form, the CDR3 reads TGTGCCAGCAGAAGAATCTCGGGGAGTCAGCCCCAGCATTTT. Translated: CASRRISGSQPQHF.

The chain has TRBV10-1 and TRBJ2-1; D gene unclear. From germline, CDR1 is WNHNN and CDR2 SYGVQD (reference sequence). Deletions cut 4 bases from V and 8 bases from J, with 6 bases between. The CDR3 contains 11 residues. This CDR3 is CASSVGDEQFF. The CDR3 nucleotides are TGCGCCAGCAGTGTTGGCGATGAGCAGTTCTTC.

This clone was seen only once. The chain combines TRBV6-5 with TRBJ1-2; no clear D gene. This CDR3 is 11 amino acids long. Germline V gene data show CDR1 as MNHEY and CDR2 as SVGAGI. V was pared by 10 bases and J by 4 bases, with 10 bases between. This CDR3 is CATTLVYGYTF. In DNA form, the CDR3 reads TGTGCCACGACACTGGTCTATGGCTACACCTTC.

The V call is TRBV28, the J call TRBJ1-1, with D possibly being TRBD1 (6 bases). The germline CDR1 and CDR2 sequences are MDHEN and SYDVKM. V was pared by 6 bases and J by 0 bases, with 14 bases between. The CDR3 has 15 amino acids. Written as DNA, the CDR3 is TGTGCCAGCAGCTACGGAGGGGGTTTGAACACTGAAGCTTTCTTT. Translated, it gives CASSYGGGLNTEAFF.

The chain joins TRBV5-4 to TRBJ1-1; D is ambiguous. Germline CDR1 is SGHNT and CDR2 is YYREEE (reference sequence). The CDR3 loop spans 15 amino acids. The germline V and J ends were trimmed by 1 base and 3 bases, with 13 bases remaining between them. The DNA of the CDR3 is TGTGCCAGCAGCTTGTACTTGGGGTTGGACACTGAAGCTTTCTTT. Translation gives CASSLYLGLDTEAFF. Complete variable domain (other parts from reference TRBV5-4 and TRBJ1-1): ETGVTQSPTHLIKTRGQQVTLRCSSQSGHNTVSWYQQALGQGPQFIFQYYREEENGRGNFPPRFSGLQFPNYSSELNVNALELDDSALYLCASSLYLGLDTEAFFGQGTRLTVV.

The chain recombines TRBV6-5 with TRBJ1-6, with D perhaps TRBD1 (6 bases). The ends were cut back, 6 bases at V and 5 bases at J, with 8 bases in the middle. The CDR3 contains 13 residues. Germline V lookup: CDR1 MNHEY, CDR2 SVGAGI. CDR3 coding DNA: TGTGCCAGCAGCGGACAGCATAATTCACCCCTCCACTTT. Its translation: CASSGQHNSPLHF.